The 28 T cell receptor beta chains below come from one sample, sequenced in a study of molecular identifiers for immune sequencing clone quantification. Via MiXCR, TCRdb re-called the PCR reads, giving one row per CDR3 protein. The data show roughly 93,000 distinct CDR3 sequences, with more than 20% seen just once and approximately 0.8% held by the top ten. Sequencing used naive CD8+ T cells from blood, with Jurkat cell RNA spiked in. Documented subset: FACS-sorted CD8+CD4-CCR7+CD45RA+ naive T cells. All receptors derive from a human donor in good health. Some libraries in this study had Jurkat cell RNA spiked in.

Remarks on this clonotype: This could be a read error, since a much larger clone is one nucleotide away. The conserved final phenylalanine or tryptophan is absent from the CDR3, which likely points to a read error. The V and J genes are TRBV4-3 and TRBJ1-1; D is unresolved. This CDR3 spans 11 amino acids. Germline CDR1 LGHNA, CDR2 YSLEER. V was shortened by 3 bases and J by 7 bases, with 6 bases between the two germline ends. The DNA for the CDR3 is TGCGCCAGCAGCCAGGGAGGTGAAGCTTTCTCT. Its protein product is CASSQGGEAFS.

There are many counts of this clonotype. The rearrangement uses TRBV13 and TRBJ2-5; the match to TRBD2 covers 11 bases. The CDR3 contains 17 residues. V lost 4 bases, J lost 9 bases, and 16 bases stayed unmatched. Germline assignment: CDR1 PRHDT and CDR2 FYEKMQ (reference sequence). CDR3 DNA sequence: TGTGCCAGCAGCTCAACCGGGACTAGCGGCCCCGGGTCGGCCCAGTACTTC. Translated, it gives CASSSTGTSGPGSAQYF.

The V and J genes are TRBV2 and TRBJ1-6; TRBD1 is a possible D gene (6 bases). CDR3 length equals 15 residues. CDR1 SNHLY and CDR2 FYNNEI come from the germline V gene. Trimming removed 6 bases at V and 0 bases at J, with 9 bases between. CDR3 in amino acids: CASRGHSSYNSPLHF. The CDR3 DNA sequence: TGTGCCAGCAGGGGACACAGCTCCTATAATTCACCCCTCCACTTT.

This clonotype was counted between two and nine times. This rearrangement joins TRBV5-1 to TRBJ2-2; D may be TRBD2 (5 bases). The germline V gene encodes CDR1 SGHRS and CDR2 YFSETQ. There are 12 residues in the CDR3. The V end was cut by 2 bases, the J end by 7 bases, with 6 bases between. The CDR3 protein is CASSFTSGELFF. The CDR3 DNA reads TGCGCCAGCAGCTTTACTAGCGGGGAGCTGTTTTTT.

Regarding this clonotype: Just one base apart from a much larger clone, this may be a read error. The chain recombines TRBV5-3 with TRBJ2-3; no clear D gene. TRBV5-3 is an ORF, and what it does is uncertain. The CDR3 is made up of 15 amino acids. The CDR3 loop reads CTSSRMEVGTDTQYF. As DNA, the CDR3 is TGTACCAGCAGCAGAATGGAAGTAGGCACAGATACGCAGTATTTT.

As to this clonotype: A much larger clone sits a single nucleotide away, making a read error possible. The CDR3 end shows no conserved phenylalanine or tryptophan, and so a read error is likely. The gene calls are TRBV20-1 and TRBJ2-4; D is undetermined. The CDR3 spans 18 residues. Germline V gene data show CDR1 as DFQATT and CDR2 as SNEGSKA (reference sequence). The V gene lost 4 bases and the J gene lost 0 bases, with 22 bases spanning the gap. The CDR3 DNA sequence: TGCAGTGCTAATTTTTTCCCAAATAGCCACGTAGCCAAAAACATTCAGTACCTC. Its protein product is CSANFFPNSHVAKNIQYL.

This clonotype occurred many times. This rearrangement joins TRBV7-2 to TRBJ2-1; 7 positions match TRBD2. The germline gives CDR1 SGHTA, CDR2 FQGNSA. CDR3 length: 15 amino acids. J was trimmed by 6 bases and V by 0 bases; bases with no gene match: 5. The CDR3 reads CASSLAAGVRNEQFF. CDR3 nucleotides: TGTGCCAGCAGCTTAGCGGCGGGAGTACGCAATGAGCAGTTCTTC.

Concerning this clonotype: Its ends do not fully match the called genes, so a read error is possible. This chain uses TRBV5-3 with TRBJ2-2, with a possible D match to TRBD1 (7 bases). TRBV5-3 is recorded as an ORF, its role being uncertain. The CDR3 is 18 residues long. The DNA for the CDR3 is TGTGCCAGCAGCTTGGGGGAGGCATTAGGGGGCGCGTCCGGGGAGCTGTTTTTT. It codes for CASSLGEALGGASGELFF.

Remarks on this clonotype: One end of the junction is discordant with germline, which a read error may explain. The gene calls are TRBV15 and TRBJ2-1; perhaps TRBD2 as D (5 bases). Per the germline V gene, CDR1 is LNHNV and CDR2 is YYDKDF (reference sequence). The CDR3 length is 12 residues. The CDR3 loop is CVTSRDSGEQFF. The DNA of the CDR3 is TGTGTCACCAGCAGAGATTCGGGAGAGCAGTTCTTC.

The V gene is TRBV20-1, the J gene TRBJ1-1, with D uncertain. The CDR3 has 14 residues. The germline V and J ends were trimmed by 0 bases and 4 bases, with 12 bases remaining between them. The V gene's germline CDR1 is DFQATT and CDR2 SNEGSKA (reference sequence). The DNA for the CDR3 is TGCAGTGCTAGAGATTACGGGGAAGCCACTGAAGCTTTCTTT. Translated, it gives CSARDYGEATEAFF.

This clonotype has at least ten counts. The V call is TRBV11-2, the J call TRBJ2-3, with a weak D call TRBD2 (6 bases). The V gene's germline CDR1 is SGHAT and CDR2 FQNNGV. The CDR3 loop spans 15 amino acids. Trimming removed 1 base from V and 3 bases from J, with 11 bases in between. This CDR3 reads CASSLVGTWTDTQYF. The CDR3 region has the DNA TGTGCCAGCAGCTTAGTTGGGACTTGGACAGATACGCAGTATTTT.

Concerning this clonotype itself: The junction differs from germline at one of its ends, possibly a read error. V and J are TRBV25-1 and TRBJ1-4, with 8 nucleotides matching TRBD1. The germline V gene has CDR1 MGHDK and CDR2 SYGVNS. The CDR3 covers 14 residues. The CDR3 region has the DNA TGTGCCAGCAGTGGGCCGACAGGGGTTGAAAAACTGCTTTTT. Its protein is CASSGPTGVEKLLF.

Of note for this clonotype: At one end the junction does not follow the germline gene, possibly because of a read error. The chain employs TRBV5-6 and TRBJ2-2; D is possibly TRBD2 (5 bases). Germline V lookup: CDR1 SGHDT, CDR2 YYEEEE. There are 16 residues in the CDR3. CDR3 nucleotides: TGTGCCAGCAGCTTATCCTACCTACACGGCACCGGGGAGCCGTTTTTT. Translating it yields CASSLSYLHGTGEPFF. The complete variable domain, with remaining parts taken from reference TRBV5-6 and TRBJ2-2, reads DAGVTQSPTHLIKTRGQQVTLRCSPKSGHDTVSWYQQALGQGPQFIFQYYEEEERQRGNFPDRFSGHQFPNYSSELNVNALLLGDSALYLCASSLSYLHGTGEPFFGEGSRLTVL.

The chain recombines TRBV7-9 with TRBJ1-1; TRBD1 matches at 9 bases. CDR1 SEHNR and CDR2 FQNEAQ come from the germline V gene (reference sequence). Trimming at V came to 5 bases and at J to 8 bases, leaving 6 bases not matched to a gene. CDR3 length: 13 amino acids. The CDR3 sequence is CASSPRDRDEAFF. The DNA of the CDR3 is TGTGCCAGCAGCCCCCGGGACAGGGACGAAGCTTTCTTT.

CDR3 DNA: TGTGCCAGTAGTTTCGACGGACACGACTATGGCTACACCTTC. Its translation is CASSFDGHDYGYTF. This rearrangement joins TRBV19 to TRBJ1-2, with D possibly matching TRBD1 (5 bases). CDR1 and CDR2 (germline): LNHDA, SQIVND (reference sequence). With 5 bases removed from V and 3 bases from J, the gap between germline ends came to 13 bases. There are 14 residues in the CDR3.

At least ten counts were recorded for this clonotype. The V call is TRBV3-1, the J call TRBJ2-7; D tentatively reads TRBD1 or TRBD2 (5 bases each). V gave up 1 base and J gave up 0 bases, with 10 bases separating them. The germline gives CDR1 LGHDT, CDR2 YNNKEL (reference sequence). This CDR3 spans 15 amino acids. The CDR3 reads CASSQGGYSSYEQYF. The CDR3 coding sequence is TGTGCCAGCAGCCAAGGGGGGTACAGCTCCTACGAGCAGTACTTC.

This chain uses TRBV28 with TRBJ2-7; D is undetermined. CDR1 and CDR2 from the germline V gene are MDHEN and SYDVKM. The CDR3 spans 12 residues. V lost 9 bases and J 2 bases, leaving 11 bases between the germline ends. The CDR3 loop is CASADNTYEQYF. DNA of the CDR3: TGTGCCAGTGCTGATAACACCTACGAGCAGTACTTC.

The sample holds a few counts of this clonotype. The chain is built from TRBV7-8 and TRBJ2-2; D gene unclear. V was clipped by 7 bases and J by 4 bases, with 13 bases between them. The CDR3 sequence is 14 residues long. From germline, CDR1 is SGHVS and CDR2 FQNEAQ. Here the CDR3 DNA reads TGTGCCAGCACCCTGAGCCTATCCACCGGGGAGCTGTTTTTT. It specifies CASTLSLSTGELFF.

This clonotype has ten or more counts. The gene calls are TRBV29-1 and TRBJ2-2; D is unclear. The ends were cut back, 7 bases at V and 1 base at J, with 10 bases in the middle. The CDR3 runs 13 residues. The germline V gene encodes CDR1 SQVTM and CDR2 ANQGSEA. The CDR3 DNA reads TGCAGCGCCCGGACGGGGAACACCGGGGAGCTGTTTTTT. As protein: CSARTGNTGELFF.

Of note for this clonotype: This clone may be a read error of a much larger clone one base away. The V call is TRBV5-1, the J call TRBJ2-5, with D perhaps TRBD1 or TRBD2 (6 bases each). CDR1 is SGHRS and CDR2 is YFSETQ in the germline V gene. This CDR3 comprises 15 residues. CDR3 bases: TGCGCCAGCAGCTTGGGACCGGGGGCGGTGGAGACCCAGCACTTC. It is translated as CASSLGPGAVETQHF.

In its sample, this clonotype was seen a few times. The chain combines TRBV6-2 or TRBV6-3 with TRBJ2-5; 7 bases are shared with TRBD2. With V trimmed by 9 bases and J by 2 bases, 6 bases remained unmatched. The germline V gene encodes CDR1 MNHEY and CDR2 SVGEGT. This CDR3 spans 13 amino acids. The CDR3 region is CARPAGEQETQYF. The CDR3, as DNA: TGTGCCAGGCCGGCGGGGGAACAAGAGACCCAGTACTTC.

This chain links TRBV20-1 with TRBJ2-7, with 7 bases lining up with TRBD1. The V segment lost 3 bases and the J segment 4 bases; nucleotides outside the gene matches: 12. This CDR3 comprises 15 residues. Per the germline V gene, CDR1 is DFQATT and CDR2 is SNEGSKA (reference sequence). The CDR3 loop reads CSASVVGGDVYEQYF. For the CDR3, the DNA is TGCAGTGCTAGTGTGGTAGGGGGCGACGTTTACGAGCAGTACTTC.

This clonotype came up a few times. This chain links TRBV3-1 with TRBJ2-3; 11 bases line up with TRBD2. The CDR3 contains 16 residues. The ends lost 4 bases at V and 5 bases at J; junction bases unmatched: 8. Germline assignment: CDR1 LGHDT and CDR2 YNNKEL (reference sequence). CDR3 DNA: TGTGCCAGCAGCCCCCGTAGCGGGGGGGCCAAAGATACGCAGTATTTT. Amino acid sequence: CASSPRSGGAKDTQYF.

This clonotype came up a few times. V gene TRBV4-1 combines with J gene TRBJ2-3; D perhaps matches TRBD2 (5 bases). Germline V gene data show CDR1 as MGHRA and CDR2 as YSYEKL. Trimming removed 0 bases from V and 2 bases from J, with 12 bases in between. CDR3 length: 16 amino acids. DNA of the CDR3: TGCGCCAGCAGCCAAGATCCTAGCCCTATCACAGATACGCAGTATTTT. This codes for CASSQDPSPITDTQYF.

This clonotype occurred many times. The chain is built from TRBV7-9 and TRBJ1-5, with 8 bases lining up with TRBD1. The germline V gene has CDR1 SEHNR and CDR2 FQNEAQ (reference sequence). The V gene end was trimmed by 5 bases and the J gene end by 9 bases; junction bases not matched to a gene: 15. The CDR3 runs 16 residues. The DNA for the CDR3 is TGTGCCAGCAGCCCCGGACAGGGCAACTCTAATTGGCCCCAGCATTTT. It codes for CASSPGQGNSNWPQHF.

There are a few counts of this clonotype. The rearrangement uses TRBV6-5 and TRBJ1-5; D remains ambiguous. Germline assignment: CDR1 MNHEY and CDR2 SVGAGI. The CDR3 length is 14 residues. Trimming stripped 0 bases from V and 6 bases from J, with 9 bases between. The CDR3 bases are TGTGCCAGCAGTTACTCGGACGGGTCTCAGCCCCAGCATTTT. Amino acids: CASSYSDGSQPQHF.

The V gene is TRBV7-6, the J gene TRBJ2-5, with 8 bases that match TRBD2. The CDR3 runs 15 residues. Germline trimming cut 7 bases from V and 5 bases from J; bases unmatched to any gene: 12. Looked up from germline, CDR1 is SGHVS and CDR2 is FNYEAQ. The CDR3 region is CASTQERAGAETQYF. The DNA of the CDR3 is TGTGCCAGCACCCAGGAACGAGCGGGGGCCGAGACCCAGTACTTC.

A note on this clonotype: A much larger clone lies one base from this, so it may be a read error. The V and J genes are TRBV30 and TRBJ2-2; D is possibly TRBD2 (5 bases). The CDR3 contains 14 residues. The germline gives CDR1 GTSNPN, CDR2 SVGIG (reference sequence). Trimming pared 1 base from V and 3 bases from J, leaving 9 bases between. CDR3 sequence: CAWSEASHTGELFF. In DNA form, the CDR3 reads TGTGCCTGGAGTGAGGCTAGCCACACCGGGGAGCTGTTTTTT. Using reference TRBV30 and TRBJ2-2 for the parts outside the CDR3, the full variable domain is SQTIHQWPATLVQPVGSPLSLECTVEGTSNPNLYWYRQAAGRGLQLLFYSVGIGQISSEVPQNLSASRPQDRQFILSSKKLLLSDSGFYLCAWSEASHTGELFFGEGSRLTVL.